The present T cell receptor beta chain was sequenced within a study of OX40 agonist ivuxolimab in advanced cancers. The wider study: Age averaged around 60 years (range roughly 20 to 90), and roughly 80% were male. Study results and limitations: Compared with CD4+, CD8+ T cells on average had more expanded clones.

Profiled with immunoSEQ multiplex PCR; TCRdb holds only in-frame clones, not every one. Here the sample spans tens of thousands of clones, 75% to 90% being singletons. This clone was counted between two and nine times. Its antigen remains unidentified. CDR3 length: 11 residues. The V end lost 4 bases, the J end lost 9 bases, and 9 bases lay between the germline ends. Germline V lookup: CDR1 MGHDK, CDR2 SYGVNS. This chain connects TRBV25-1 to TRBJ1-2, with D hard to call. This material consisted of CD4+ or CD8+ T cells sorted from blood, taken in a trial of the OX40 agonist ivuxolimab. This receptor was taken from an adult with an advanced solid tumor such as melanoma, head and neck, liver or kidney cancer. CDR3 in DNA: TGTGCCAGCAGTGGACTATTGAGCTACACCTTC. Translated: CASSGLLSYTF.